According to its frequency, the clone carrying this T cell receptor beta chain is medium-sized (0.01 to 0.1%). The sample is drawn from a study of T cell clusters in autoimmune cytopenias. The germline V gene has CDR1 LNHDA and CDR2 SQIVND (reference sequence). The CDR3 extends over 15 amino acids. Each sample's input was roughly 230 ng genomic DNA, 38,000 or so genome equivalents. One tube held mixed TRB-A and TRB-B primer pools for touch-down PCR. TCRdb reprocessed the multiplex PCR reads and keeps a single row for each CDR3 protein, giving no DNA. Across fewer than 4,500 distinct CDR3 sequences, the top ten clones capture over 20% of the sample.

The V gene is TRBV19, the J gene TRBJ2-6; without DNA, the TCRdb call of TRBD2 cannot be checked. The sample comprised peripheral blood. The TCR was taken from a human donor with an autoimmune cytopenia or autoimmune hepatitis (not recorded which). CDR3 sequence reads: CASSRDYSGANVLTF.